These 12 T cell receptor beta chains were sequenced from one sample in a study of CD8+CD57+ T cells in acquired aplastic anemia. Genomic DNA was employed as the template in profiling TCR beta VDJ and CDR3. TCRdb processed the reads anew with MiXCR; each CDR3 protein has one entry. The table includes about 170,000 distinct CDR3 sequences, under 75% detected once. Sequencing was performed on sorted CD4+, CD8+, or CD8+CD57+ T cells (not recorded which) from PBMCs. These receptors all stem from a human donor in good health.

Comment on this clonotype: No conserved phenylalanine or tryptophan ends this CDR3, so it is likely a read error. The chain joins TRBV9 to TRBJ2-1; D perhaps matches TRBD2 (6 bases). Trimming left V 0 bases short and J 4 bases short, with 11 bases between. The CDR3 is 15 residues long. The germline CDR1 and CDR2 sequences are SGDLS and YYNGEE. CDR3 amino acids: CASSVVGSSYNEQFR. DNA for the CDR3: TGTGCCAGCAGCGTAGTCGGGAGTTCGTACAATGAGCAGTTCAGA.

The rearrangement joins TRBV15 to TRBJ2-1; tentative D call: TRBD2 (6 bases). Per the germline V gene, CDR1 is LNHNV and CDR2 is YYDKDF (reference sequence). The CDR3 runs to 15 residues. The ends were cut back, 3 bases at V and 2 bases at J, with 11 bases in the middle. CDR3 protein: CATSSDSGPYNEQFF. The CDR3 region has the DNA TGTGCCACCAGCAGTGATAGCGGACCCTACAATGAGCAGTTCTTC.

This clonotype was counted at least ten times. The CDR3 DNA sequence: TGTGCCAGCAGCTTAGGAGGGTCCGATCCCCTCCACTTT. Protein product: CASSLGGSDPLHF. The chain links TRBV7-3 to TRBJ1-6, with D unresolved. The CDR3 covers 13 residues. Germline loops: CDR1 SGHTA, CDR2 FQGTGA. V was cut by 2 bases and J by 13 bases, with 12 bases left in between.

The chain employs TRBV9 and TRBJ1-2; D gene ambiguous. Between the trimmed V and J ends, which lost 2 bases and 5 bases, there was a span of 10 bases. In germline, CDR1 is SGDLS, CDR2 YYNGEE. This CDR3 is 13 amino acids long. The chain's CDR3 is CASSVGEAYGYTF. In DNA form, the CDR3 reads TGTGCCAGCAGCGTTGGCGAAGCATATGGCTACACCTTC. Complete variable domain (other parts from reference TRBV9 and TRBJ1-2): DSGVTQTPKHLITATGQRVTLRCSPRSGDLSVYWYQQSLDQGLQFLIQYYNGEERAKGNILERFSAQQFPDLHSELNLSSLELGDSALYFCASSVGEAYGYTFGSGTRLTVV.

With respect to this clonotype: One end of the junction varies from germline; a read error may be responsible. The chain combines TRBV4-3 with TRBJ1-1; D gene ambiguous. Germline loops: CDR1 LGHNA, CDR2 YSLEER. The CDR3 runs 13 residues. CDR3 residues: CASSQGLKTEAFF. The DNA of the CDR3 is TGCGCCAGCAGCCAGGGCCTGAAAACTGAAGCTTTCTTT.

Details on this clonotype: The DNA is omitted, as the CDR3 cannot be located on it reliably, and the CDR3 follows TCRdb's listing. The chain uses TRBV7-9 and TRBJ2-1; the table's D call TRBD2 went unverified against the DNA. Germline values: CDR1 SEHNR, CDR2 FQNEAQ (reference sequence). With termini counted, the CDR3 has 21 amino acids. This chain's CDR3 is CASSFYICSARSSGRAHEQFF.

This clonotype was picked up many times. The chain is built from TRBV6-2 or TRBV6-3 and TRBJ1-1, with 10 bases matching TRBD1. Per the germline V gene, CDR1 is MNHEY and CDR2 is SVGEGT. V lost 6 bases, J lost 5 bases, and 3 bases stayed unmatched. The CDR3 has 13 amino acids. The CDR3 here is CASRRTGGTEAFF. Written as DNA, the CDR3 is TGTGCCAGCAGGAGGACAGGGGGGACTGAAGCTTTCTTT.

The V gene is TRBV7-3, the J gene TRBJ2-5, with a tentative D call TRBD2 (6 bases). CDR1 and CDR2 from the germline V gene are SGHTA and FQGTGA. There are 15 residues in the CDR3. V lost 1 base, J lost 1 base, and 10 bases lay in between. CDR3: CASSLRAGGQETQYF. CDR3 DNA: TGTGCCAGCAGCTTAAGGGCCGGGGGCCAAGAGACCCAGTACTTC.

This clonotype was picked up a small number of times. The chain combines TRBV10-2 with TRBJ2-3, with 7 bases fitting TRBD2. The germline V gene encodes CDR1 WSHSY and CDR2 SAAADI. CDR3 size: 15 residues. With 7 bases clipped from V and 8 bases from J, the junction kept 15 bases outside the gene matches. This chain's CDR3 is CASTFGAASGGTQYF. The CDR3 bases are TGCGCCAGCACTTTCGGAGCCGCGTCGGGGGGTACGCAGTATTTT.

CDR3 protein: CAISEGRGINNSPLHF. Written as DNA, the CDR3 is TGTGCCATCAGTGAGGGGAGGGGGATAAATAATTCACCCCTCCACTTT. V and J are TRBV10-3 and TRBJ1-6, with TRBD1 as a possible D gene (6 bases). CDR1 and CDR2 (germline): ENHRY, SYGVKD. The CDR3 sequence is 16 residues long. Trimming left V 2 bases short and J 5 bases short, with 13 bases between.

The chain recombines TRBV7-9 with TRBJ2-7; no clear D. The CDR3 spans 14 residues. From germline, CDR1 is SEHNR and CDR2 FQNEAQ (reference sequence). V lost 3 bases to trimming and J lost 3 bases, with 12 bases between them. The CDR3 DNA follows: TGTGCCAGCAGCTTTACCCCACTCAGCTACGAGCAGTACTTC. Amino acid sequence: CASSFTPLSYEQYF. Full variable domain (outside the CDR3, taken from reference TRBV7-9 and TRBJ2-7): DTGVSQNPRHKITKRGQNVTFRCDPISEHNRLYWYRQTLGQGPEFLTYFQNEAQLEKSRLLSDRFSAERPKGSFSTLEIQRTEQGDSAMYLCASSFTPLSYEQYFGPGTRLTVT.

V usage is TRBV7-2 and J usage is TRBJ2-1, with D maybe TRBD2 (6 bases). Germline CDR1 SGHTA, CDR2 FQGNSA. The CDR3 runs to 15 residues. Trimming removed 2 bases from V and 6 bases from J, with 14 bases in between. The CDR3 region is CASSLSPRGINEQFF. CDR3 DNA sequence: TGTGCCAGCAGCTTATCTCCGCGGGGCATCAATGAGCAGTTCTTC.